This T cell receptor (beta chain) was identified in a study of cytomegalovirus exposure and HLA in healthy donors. Study in general: For the approximately 390 genotyped donors, over 80% fell within the Caucasian-associated ancestry cluster.

Primers for the PCR totalled 60 Vbeta and 13 Jbeta. Assay used: immunoSEQ multiplex PCR; TCRdb lists only in-frame clones, some missing. Of 130,000 or so clones listed, around four fifths were seen once; the top ten hold roughly 7.8%. Notes on the study in general: Most of the CMV-associated TCR beta chains (in a later analysis) appeared to be HLA-restricted. Most subjects had HLA-A and HLA-B alleles reportedly predicted accurately by TCR beta sequences. Later analysis reportedly placed an Asian-associated ancestry cluster below the roughly 670-donor mean in N-insertions.

CDR1 and CDR2 from the germline V gene are SNHLY and FYNNEI. V was cut by 8 bases and J by 7 bases, with 14 bases left in between. The CDR3 is 12 residues long. Details on this clone: Its matching antigen is unknown.

The sequenced sample consisted of PBMCs. The sequence came from a woman between 50 and 59 years old in good health and CMV-seropositive. The V gene is TRBV2, the J gene TRBJ1-1; tentatively, D is TRBD1 (5 bases). CDR3 residues: CASLTGFLEAFF. CDR3 sequence (DNA): TGTGCCAGCTTAACAGGTTTCCTTGAAGCTTTCTTT.